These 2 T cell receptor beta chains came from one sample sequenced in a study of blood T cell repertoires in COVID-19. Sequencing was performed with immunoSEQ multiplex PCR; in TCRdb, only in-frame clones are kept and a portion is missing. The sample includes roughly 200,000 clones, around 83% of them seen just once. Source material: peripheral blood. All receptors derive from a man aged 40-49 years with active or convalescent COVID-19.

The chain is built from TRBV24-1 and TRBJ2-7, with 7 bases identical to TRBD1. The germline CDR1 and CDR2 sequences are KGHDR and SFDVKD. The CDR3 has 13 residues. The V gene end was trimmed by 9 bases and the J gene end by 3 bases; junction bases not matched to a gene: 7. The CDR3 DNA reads TGTGCCACCGCTTCGGGACAGCACTACGAGCAGTACTTC. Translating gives CATASGQHYEQYF.

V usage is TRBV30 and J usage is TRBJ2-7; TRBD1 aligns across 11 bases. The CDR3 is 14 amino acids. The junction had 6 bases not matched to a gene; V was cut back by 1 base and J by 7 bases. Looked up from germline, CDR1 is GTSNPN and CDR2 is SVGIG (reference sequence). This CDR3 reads CAWSAGQGASEQYF. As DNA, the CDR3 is TGTGCCTGGAGTGCCGGACAGGGGGCTTCTGAGCAGTACTTC.